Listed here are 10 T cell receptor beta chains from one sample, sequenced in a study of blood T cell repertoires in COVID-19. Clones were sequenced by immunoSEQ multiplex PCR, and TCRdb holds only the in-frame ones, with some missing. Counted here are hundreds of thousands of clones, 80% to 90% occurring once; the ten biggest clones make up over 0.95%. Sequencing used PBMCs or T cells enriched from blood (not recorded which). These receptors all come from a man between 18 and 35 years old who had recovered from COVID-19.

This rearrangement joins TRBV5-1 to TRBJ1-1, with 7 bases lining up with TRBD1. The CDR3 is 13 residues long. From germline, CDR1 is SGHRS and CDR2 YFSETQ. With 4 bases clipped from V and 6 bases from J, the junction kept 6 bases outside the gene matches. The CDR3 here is CASSIDRVAEAFF. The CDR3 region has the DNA TGCGCCAGCAGCATAGACAGGGTCGCTGAAGCTTTCTTT.

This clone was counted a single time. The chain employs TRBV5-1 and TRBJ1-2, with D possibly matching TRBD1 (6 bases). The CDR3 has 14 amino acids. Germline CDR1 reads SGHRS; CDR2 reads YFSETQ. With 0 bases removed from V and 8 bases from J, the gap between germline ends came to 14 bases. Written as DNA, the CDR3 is TGCGCCAGCAGCTTGGTCGGCCAGGGGAGAGGCTACACCTTC. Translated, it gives CASSLVGQGRGYTF.

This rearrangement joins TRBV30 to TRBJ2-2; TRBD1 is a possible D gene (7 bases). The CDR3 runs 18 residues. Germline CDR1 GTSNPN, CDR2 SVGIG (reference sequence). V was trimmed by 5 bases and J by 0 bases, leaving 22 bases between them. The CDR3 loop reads CAWWRGWLGQTNTGELFF. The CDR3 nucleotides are TGTGCCTGGTGGAGGGGTTGGCTGGGACAGACGAACACCGGGGAGCTGTTTTTT.

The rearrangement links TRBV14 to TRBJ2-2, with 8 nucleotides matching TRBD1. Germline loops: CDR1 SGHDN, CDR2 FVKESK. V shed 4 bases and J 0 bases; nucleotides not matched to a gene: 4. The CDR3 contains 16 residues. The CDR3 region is CASSLWTGPNTGELFF. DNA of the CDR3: TGTGCCAGCAGCCTATGGACAGGGCCGAACACCGGGGAGCTGTTTTTT.

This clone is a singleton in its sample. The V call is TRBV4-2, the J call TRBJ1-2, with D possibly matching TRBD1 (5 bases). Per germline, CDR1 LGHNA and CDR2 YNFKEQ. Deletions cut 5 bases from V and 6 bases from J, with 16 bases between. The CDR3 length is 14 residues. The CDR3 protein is CASSEQPGSHGYTF. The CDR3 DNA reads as TGTGCCAGCAGCGAACAACCAGGGTCCCATGGCTACACCTTC.

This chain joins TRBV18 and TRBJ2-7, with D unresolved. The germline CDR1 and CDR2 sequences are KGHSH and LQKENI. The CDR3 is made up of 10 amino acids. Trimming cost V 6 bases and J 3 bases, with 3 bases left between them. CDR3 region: CASSVYEQYF. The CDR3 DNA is TGTGCCAGCTCCGTCTACGAGCAGTACTTC.

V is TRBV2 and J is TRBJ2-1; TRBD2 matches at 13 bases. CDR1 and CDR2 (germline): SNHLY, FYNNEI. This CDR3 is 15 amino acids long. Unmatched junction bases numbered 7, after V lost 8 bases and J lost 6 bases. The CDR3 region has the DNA TGTGCCAGCCGGACTAGCGGGGGAGAGTTCAATGAGCAGTTCTTC. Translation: CASRTSGGEFNEQFF.

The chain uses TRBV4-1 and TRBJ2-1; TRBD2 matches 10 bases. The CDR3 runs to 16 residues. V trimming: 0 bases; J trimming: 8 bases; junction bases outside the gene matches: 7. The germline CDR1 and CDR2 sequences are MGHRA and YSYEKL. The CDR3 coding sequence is TGCGCCAGCAGCCAAGATACTAGCGGGGTGGCATATGAGCAGTTCTTC. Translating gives CASSQDTSGVAYEQFF.

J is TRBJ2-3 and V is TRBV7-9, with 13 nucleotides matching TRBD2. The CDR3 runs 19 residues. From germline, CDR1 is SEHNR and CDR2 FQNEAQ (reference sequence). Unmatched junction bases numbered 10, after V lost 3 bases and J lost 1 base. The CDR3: CASSFLRLAGGRGTDTQYF. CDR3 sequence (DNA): TGTGCCAGCAGCTTCCTCAGACTAGCGGGGGGCCGTGGCACAGATACGCAGTATTTT.

CDR3: CASSKGTVTDTQYF. As DNA, the CDR3 is TGTGCCAGCAGCAAAGGGACAGTCACAGATACGCAGTATTTT. J is TRBJ2-3 and V is TRBV5-4; 7 bases fit TRBD1. The germline V gene encodes CDR1 SGHNT and CDR2 YYREEE (reference sequence). The CDR3 contains 14 residues. Germline trimming cut 4 bases from V and 2 bases from J; bases unmatched to any gene: 4.